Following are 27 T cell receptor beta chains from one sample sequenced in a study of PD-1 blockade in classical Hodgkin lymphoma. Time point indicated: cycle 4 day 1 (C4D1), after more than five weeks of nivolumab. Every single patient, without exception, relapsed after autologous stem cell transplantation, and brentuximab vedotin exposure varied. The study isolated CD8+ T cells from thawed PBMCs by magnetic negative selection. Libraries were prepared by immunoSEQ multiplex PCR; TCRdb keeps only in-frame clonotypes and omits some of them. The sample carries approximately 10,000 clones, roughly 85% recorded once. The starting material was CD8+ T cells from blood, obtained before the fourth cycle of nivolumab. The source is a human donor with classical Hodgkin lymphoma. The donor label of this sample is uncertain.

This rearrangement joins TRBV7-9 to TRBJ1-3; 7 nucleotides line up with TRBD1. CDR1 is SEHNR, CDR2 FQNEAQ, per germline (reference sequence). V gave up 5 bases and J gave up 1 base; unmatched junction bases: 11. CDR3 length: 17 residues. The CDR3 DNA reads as TGTGCCAGCAGCCCCACATCGAAGACAGGGTCTGGAAACACCATATATTTT. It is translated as CASSPTSKTGSGNTIYF.

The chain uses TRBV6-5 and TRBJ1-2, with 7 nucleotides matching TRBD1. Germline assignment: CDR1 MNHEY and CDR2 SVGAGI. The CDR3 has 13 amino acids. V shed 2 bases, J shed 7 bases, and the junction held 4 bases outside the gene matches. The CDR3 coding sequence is TGTGCCAGCAGTTACGCGACAGGGTCTGGCTACACCTTC. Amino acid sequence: CASSYATGSGYTF.

CDR3 nucleotides: TGTGCCAGCAGCTTAGATGGGACTACCTACTCCTACGAGCAGTACTTC. Its protein is CASSLDGTTYSYEQYF. The chain links TRBV7-9 to TRBJ2-7, with 7 bases fitting TRBD2. Per germline, CDR1 SEHNR and CDR2 FQNEAQ (reference sequence). The trim removed 1 base at V and 0 bases at J, leaving 6 bases unmatched. CDR3 size: 16 residues.

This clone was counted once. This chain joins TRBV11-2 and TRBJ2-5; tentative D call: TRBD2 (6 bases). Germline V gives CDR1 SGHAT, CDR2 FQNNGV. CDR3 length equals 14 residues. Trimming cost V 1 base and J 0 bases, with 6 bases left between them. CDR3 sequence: CASSLGDYQETQYF. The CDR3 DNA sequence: TGTGCCAGCAGCTTAGGGGACTACCAAGAGACCCAGTACTTC.

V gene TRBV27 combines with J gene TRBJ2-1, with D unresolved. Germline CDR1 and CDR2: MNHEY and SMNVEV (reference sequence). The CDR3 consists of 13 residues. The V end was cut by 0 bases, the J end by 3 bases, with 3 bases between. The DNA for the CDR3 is TGTGCCAGCAGTTTATCCAGCTACAATGAGCAGTTCTTC. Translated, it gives CASSLSSYNEQFF.

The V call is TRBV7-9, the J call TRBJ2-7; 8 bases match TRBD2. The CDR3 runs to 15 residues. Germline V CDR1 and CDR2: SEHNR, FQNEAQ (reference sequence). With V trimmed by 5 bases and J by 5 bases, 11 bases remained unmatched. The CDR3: CASSHARGAGDEQYF. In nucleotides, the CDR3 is TGTGCCAGCAGCCACGCCCGGGGAGCGGGAGACGAGCAGTACTTC.

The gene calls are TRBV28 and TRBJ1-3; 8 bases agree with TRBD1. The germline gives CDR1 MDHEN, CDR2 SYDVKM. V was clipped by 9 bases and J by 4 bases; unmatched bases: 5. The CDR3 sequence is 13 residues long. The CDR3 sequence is CASDRGGGNTIYF. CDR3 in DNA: TGTGCCAGTGACAGGGGCGGGGGAAACACCATATATTTT.

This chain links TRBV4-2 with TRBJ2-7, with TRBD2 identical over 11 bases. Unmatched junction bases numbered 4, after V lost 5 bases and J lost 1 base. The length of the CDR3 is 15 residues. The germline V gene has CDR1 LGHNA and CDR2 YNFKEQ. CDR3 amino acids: CASSSGLADSYEQYF. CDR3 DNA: TGTGCCAGCAGCTCGGGACTAGCGGATTCCTACGAGCAGTACTTC.

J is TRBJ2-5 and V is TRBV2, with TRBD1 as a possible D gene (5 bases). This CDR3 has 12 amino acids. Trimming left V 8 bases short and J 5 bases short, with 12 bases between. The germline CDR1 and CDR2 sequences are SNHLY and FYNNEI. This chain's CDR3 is CASQGLKETQYF. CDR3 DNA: TGTGCCAGCCAGGGTTTAAAGGAGACCCAGTACTTC.

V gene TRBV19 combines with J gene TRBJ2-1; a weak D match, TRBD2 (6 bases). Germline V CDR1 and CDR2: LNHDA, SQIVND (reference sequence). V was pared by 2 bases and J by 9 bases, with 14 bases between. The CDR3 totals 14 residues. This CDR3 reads CASSISPGTGEQFF. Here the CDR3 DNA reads TGTGCCAGTAGTATAAGTCCCGGGACTGGTGAGCAGTTCTTC.

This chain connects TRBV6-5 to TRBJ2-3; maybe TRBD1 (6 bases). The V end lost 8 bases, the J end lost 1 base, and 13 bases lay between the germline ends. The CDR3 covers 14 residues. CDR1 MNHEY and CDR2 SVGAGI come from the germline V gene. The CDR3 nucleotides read TGTGCCAGCGCAGGGGTGGGGGGCACAGATACGCAGTATTTT. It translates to CASAGVGGTDTQYF.

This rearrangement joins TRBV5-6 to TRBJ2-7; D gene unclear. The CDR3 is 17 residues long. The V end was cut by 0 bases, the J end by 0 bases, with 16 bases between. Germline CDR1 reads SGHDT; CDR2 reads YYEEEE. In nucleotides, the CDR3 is TGTGCCAGCAGCTTGGACCTCGGTGACATTTCCTCCTACGAGCAGTACTTC. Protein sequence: CASSLDLGDISSYEQYF.

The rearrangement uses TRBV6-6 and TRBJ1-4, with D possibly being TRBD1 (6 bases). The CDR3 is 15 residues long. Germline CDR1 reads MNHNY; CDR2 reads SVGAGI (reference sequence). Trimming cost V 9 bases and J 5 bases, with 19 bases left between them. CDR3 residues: CASQKWGQGNEKLFF. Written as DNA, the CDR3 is TGTGCCAGTCAAAAGTGGGGGCAGGGGAATGAAAAACTGTTTTTT.

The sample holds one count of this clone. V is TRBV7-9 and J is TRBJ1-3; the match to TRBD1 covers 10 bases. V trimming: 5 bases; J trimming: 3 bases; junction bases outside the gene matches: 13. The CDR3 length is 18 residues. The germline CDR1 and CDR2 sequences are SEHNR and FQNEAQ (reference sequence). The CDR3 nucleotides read TGTGCCAGCAGCCCCACCGGTTGGGGGACAGGGGTTGGAAACACCATATATTTT. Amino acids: CASSPTGWGTGVGNTIYF. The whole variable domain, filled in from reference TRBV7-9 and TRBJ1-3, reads DTGVSQNPRHKITKRGQNVTFRCDPISEHNRLYWYRQTLGQGPEFLTYFQNEAQLEKSRLLSDRFSAERPKGSFSTLEIQRTEQGDSAMYLCASSPTGWGTGVGNTIYFGEGSWLTVV.

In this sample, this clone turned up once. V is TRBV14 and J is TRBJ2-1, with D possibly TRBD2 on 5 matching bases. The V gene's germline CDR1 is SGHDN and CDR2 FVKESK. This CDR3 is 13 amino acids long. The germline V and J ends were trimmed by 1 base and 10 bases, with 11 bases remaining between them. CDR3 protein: CASSQGSGLEQFF. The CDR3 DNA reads TGTGCCAGCAGCCAAGGGTCTGGACTGGAGCAGTTCTTC.

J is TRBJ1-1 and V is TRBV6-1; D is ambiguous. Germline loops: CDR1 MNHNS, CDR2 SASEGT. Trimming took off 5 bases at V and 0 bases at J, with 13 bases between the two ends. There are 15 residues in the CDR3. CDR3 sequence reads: CASSPRGPLNTEAFF. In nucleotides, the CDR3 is TGTGCCAGCAGTCCGAGAGGACCGCTGAACACTGAAGCTTTCTTT.

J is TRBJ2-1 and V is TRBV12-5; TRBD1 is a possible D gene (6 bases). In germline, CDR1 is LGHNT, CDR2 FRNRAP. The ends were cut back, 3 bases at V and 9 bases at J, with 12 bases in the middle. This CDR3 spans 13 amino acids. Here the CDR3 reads CASGFSQGTEQFF. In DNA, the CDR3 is TGTGCTAGTGGTTTCTCCCAGGGGACTGAGCAGTTCTTC.

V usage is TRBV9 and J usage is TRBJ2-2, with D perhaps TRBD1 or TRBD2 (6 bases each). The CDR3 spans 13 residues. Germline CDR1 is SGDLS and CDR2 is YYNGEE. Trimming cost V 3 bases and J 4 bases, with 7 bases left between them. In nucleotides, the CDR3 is TGTGCCAGCAGCGAGGGGGGCACCGGGGAGCTGTTTTTT. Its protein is CASSEGGTGELFF.

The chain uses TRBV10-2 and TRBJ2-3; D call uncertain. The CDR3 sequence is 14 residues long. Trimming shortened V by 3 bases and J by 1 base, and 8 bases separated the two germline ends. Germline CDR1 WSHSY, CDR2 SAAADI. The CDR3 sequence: CASSESVGTDTQYF. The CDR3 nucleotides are TGCGCCAGCAGTGAATCCGTGGGCACAGATACGCAGTATTTT.

CDR3 region: CASSEGWGSLYEQYF. The CDR3 DNA reads as TGTGCCAGCAGTGAAGGGTGGGGCTCTCTCTACGAGCAGTACTTC. The J gene is TRBJ2-7, the V gene TRBV6-1; perhaps TRBD1 as D (5 bases). The V end lost 1 base, the J end lost 3 bases, and 13 bases lay between the germline ends. The CDR3 is 15 residues long. Germline CDR1 reads MNHNS; CDR2 reads SASEGT.

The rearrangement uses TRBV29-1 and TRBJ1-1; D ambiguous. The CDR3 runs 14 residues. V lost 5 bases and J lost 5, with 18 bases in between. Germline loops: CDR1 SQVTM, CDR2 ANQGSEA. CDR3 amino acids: CSVYKHSGGTEAFF. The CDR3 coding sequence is TGCAGCGTTTACAAACATTCCGGCGGGACTGAAGCTTTCTTT.

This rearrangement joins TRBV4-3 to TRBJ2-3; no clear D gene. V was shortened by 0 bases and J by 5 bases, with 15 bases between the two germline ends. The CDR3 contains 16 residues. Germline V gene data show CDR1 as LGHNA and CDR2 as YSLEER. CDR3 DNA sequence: TGCGCCAGCAGCCAAGAAAGTGTTGCAAGGCAAGATACGCAGTATTTT. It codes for CASSQESVARQDTQYF.

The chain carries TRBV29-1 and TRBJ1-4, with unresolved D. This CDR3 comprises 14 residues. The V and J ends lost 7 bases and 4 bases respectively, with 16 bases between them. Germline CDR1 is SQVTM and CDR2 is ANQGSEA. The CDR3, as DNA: TGCAGCGCCCGAGCCCTTACCGATAATGAAAAACTGTTTTTT. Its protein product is CSARALTDNEKLFF.

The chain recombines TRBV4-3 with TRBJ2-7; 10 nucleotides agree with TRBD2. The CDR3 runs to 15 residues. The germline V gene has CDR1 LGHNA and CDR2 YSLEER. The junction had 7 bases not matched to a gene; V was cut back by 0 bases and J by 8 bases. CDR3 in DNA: TGCGCCAGCAGCCAAGAATCACTAGCGGGACACCAGCAGTACTTC. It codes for CASSQESLAGHQQYF.

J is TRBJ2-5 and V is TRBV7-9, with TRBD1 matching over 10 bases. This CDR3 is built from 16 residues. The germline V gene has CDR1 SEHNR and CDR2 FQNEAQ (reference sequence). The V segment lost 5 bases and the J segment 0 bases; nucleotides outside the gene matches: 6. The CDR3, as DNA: TGTGCCAGCAGCCAGGACAGGGGGTTTAACCAAGAGACCCAGTACTTC. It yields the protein CASSQDRGFNQETQYF.

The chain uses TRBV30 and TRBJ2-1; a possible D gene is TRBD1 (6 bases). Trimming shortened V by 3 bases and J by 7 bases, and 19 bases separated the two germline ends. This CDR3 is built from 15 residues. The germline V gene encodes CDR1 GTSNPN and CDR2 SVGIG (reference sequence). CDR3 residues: CAWRLQGWGWNEQFF. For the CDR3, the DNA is TGTGCCTGGAGATTACAGGGATGGGGGTGGAATGAGCAGTTCTTC.

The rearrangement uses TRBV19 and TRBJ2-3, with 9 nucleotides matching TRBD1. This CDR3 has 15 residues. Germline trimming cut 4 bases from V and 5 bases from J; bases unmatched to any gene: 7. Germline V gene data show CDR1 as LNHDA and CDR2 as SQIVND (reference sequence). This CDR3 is CASSNRDRDLDTQYF. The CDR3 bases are TGTGCCAGTAGTAACCGGGACAGGGATTTAGATACGCAGTATTTT. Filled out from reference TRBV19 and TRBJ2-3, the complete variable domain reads DGGITQSPKYLFRKEGQNVTLSCEQNLNHDAMYWYRQDPGQGLRLIYYSQIVNDFQKGDIAEGYSVSREKKESFPLTVTSAQKNPTAFYLCASSNRDRDLDTQYFGPGTRLTVL.